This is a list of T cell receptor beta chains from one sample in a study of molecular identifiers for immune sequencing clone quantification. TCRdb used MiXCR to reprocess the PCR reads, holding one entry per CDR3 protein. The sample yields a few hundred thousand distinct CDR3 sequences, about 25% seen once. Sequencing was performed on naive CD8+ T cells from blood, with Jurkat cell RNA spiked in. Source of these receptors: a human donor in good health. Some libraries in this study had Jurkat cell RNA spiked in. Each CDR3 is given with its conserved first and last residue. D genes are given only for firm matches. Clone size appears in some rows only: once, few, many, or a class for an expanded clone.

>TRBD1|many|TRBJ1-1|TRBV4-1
CASSQVRQGNTEAFF
TGCGCCAGCAGCCAGGTAAGACAGGGAAACACTGAAGCTTTCTTT
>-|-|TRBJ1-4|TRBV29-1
CSVSDRFATNEKSFF
TGCAGCGTTAGCGACAGATTCGCAACTAATGAAAAATCGTTTTTT
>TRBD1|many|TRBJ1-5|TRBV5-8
CASSAGQGDQPQHF
TGTGCCAGCAGCGCCGGACAGGGTGATCAGCCCCAGCATTTT
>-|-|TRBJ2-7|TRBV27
CASGQFMGYEQYF
TGTGCCAGCGGTCAGTTCATGGGCTACGAGCAGTACTTC
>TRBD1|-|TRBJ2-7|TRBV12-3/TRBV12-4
CASSLFPTGGSYEQYF
TGTGCCAGCAGTTTATTCCCCACAGGGGGCTCCTACGAGCAGTACTTC
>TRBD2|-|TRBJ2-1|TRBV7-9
CASSSDNLTSGRSYEQFF
TGTGCCAGCAGCTCTGACAACCTTACTAGCGGGAGAAGTTATGAGCAGTTCTTC
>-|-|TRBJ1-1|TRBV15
CATSRDRDRNTEALF
TGTGCCACCAGCAGAGACAGGGACCGTAACACTGAAGCTCTCTTT
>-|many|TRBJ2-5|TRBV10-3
CAISESQGQQETQYF
TGTGCCATCAGTGAGTCGCAAGGACAGCAAGAGACCCAGTACTTC
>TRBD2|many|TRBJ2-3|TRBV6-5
CASTKAGGLTDTQYF
TGTGCCAGCACGAAGGCGGGAGGGCTCACAGATACGCAGTATTTT
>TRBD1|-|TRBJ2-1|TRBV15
CATSARDRGYNEQFF
TGTGCCACCAGCGCCCGGGACAGGGGCTACAATGAGCAGTTCTTC
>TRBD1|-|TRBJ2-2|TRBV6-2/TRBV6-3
CASSGTDTGEPFF
TGTGCCAGCAGTGGGACAGACACCGGGGAGCCGTTTTTT
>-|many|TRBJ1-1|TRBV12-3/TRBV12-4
CASSIRTRGLTEAFF
TGTGCCAGCAGTATTAGGACAAGGGGCTTGACTGAAGCTTTCTTT